The 25 T cell receptor beta chains below were found in one sample sequenced in a study of T-cell reconstitution after alpha-beta-depleted transplantation in children. Unique molecular identifiers were used in preparing the TCRbeta library. Using its own MiXCR run on the PCR reads, TCRdb lists one record per CDR3 protein. The data hold some 440,000 distinct CDR3 sequences, with 16% observed a single time. This sample comprised PBMCs, mostly from graft donor cells, obtained 360 days after TCRalphabeta/CD19-depleted stem cell transplant. Receptors originate from a boy under two years old who had a stem cell transplant for Wiskott-Aldrich syndrome, so the T cells may come from the graft donor.

The chain recombines TRBV5-1 with TRBJ1-2; D not resolved. The CDR3 loop spans 17 amino acids. Between the trimmed V and J ends, which lost 1 base and 1 base, there was a span of 17 bases. The germline V gene encodes CDR1 SGHRS and CDR2 YFSETQ. The CDR3 DNA is TGCGCCAGCAGCTTGAGTCGGGCAGGAGGTATTAACTATGGCTACACCTTC. It is translated as CASSLSRAGGINYGYTF.

This clonotype came up a few times. The chain uses TRBV5-5 and TRBJ1-2, with D hard to call. In germline, CDR1 is SGHKS, CDR2 YYEKEE (reference sequence). Trimming removed 1 base from V and 3 bases from J, with 10 bases in between. This CDR3 spans 14 amino acids. The CDR3 region is CASSLFRGHYGYTF. The DNA of the CDR3 is TGTGCCAGCAGCTTGTTTCGCGGACACTATGGCTACACCTTC.

This clonotype came up a few times. The gene calls are TRBV7-6 and TRBJ2-7; 8 nucleotides match TRBD2. The CDR3 has 15 amino acids. V shed 2 bases and J 4 bases; nucleotides not matched to a gene: 7. Germline loops: CDR1 SGHVS, CDR2 FNYEAQ. The CDR3: CASSLSGTRLYEQYF. The CDR3 DNA follows: TGTGCCAGCAGCTTAAGTGGGACTAGGTTATACGAGCAGTACTTC. The full variable domain, its missing parts supplied by reference TRBV7-6 and TRBJ2-7, is GAGVSQSPRYKVTKRGQDVALRCDPISGHVSLYWYRQALGQGPEFLTYFNYEAQQDKSGLPNDRFSAERPEGSISTLTIQRTEQRDSAMYRCASSLSGTRLYEQYFGPGTRLTVT.

The V gene is TRBV12-3 or TRBV12-4, the J gene TRBJ2-1, with D hard to call. Trimming pared 5 bases from V and 6 bases from J, leaving 17 bases between. CDR3 length: 15 residues. The CDR3 nucleotides are TGTGCCAGCAGTCCCCTTGCGGACCCCCTCAATGAGCAGTTCTTC. It codes for CASSPLADPLNEQFF.

This clonotype was seen a handful of times. V gene TRBV28 combines with J gene TRBJ2-4; 16 bases line up with TRBD2. CDR1 is MDHEN and CDR2 is SYDVKM in the germline V gene. This CDR3 region has 16 residues. V lost 6 bases to trimming and J lost 9 bases; unmatched junction nucleotides: 8. CDR3 sequence: CASSLGLAGGPFIQYF. Written as DNA, the CDR3 is TGTGCCAGCAGCCTGGGACTAGCGGGAGGGCCTTTCATTCAGTACTTC.

V and J are TRBV3-1 and TRBJ2-1; D ambiguous. The V end was cut by 3 bases, the J end by 4 bases, with 10 bases between. The CDR3 is made up of 14 amino acids. In germline, CDR1 is LGHDT, CDR2 YNNKEL (reference sequence). The CDR3 loop is CASSQLSGYNEQFF. CDR3 nucleotide sequence: TGTGCCAGCAGCCAGTTGTCCGGTTACAATGAGCAGTTCTTC.

There are a few counts of this clonotype. The chain is built from TRBV10-3 and TRBJ2-2; D is ambiguous. V was pared by 11 bases and J by 1 base, with 11 bases between. This CDR3 contains 13 residues. Germline loops: CDR1 ENHRY, CDR2 SYGVKD. CDR3 coding DNA: TGTGCCTTCCGGACGGGGAACACCGGGGAGCTGTTTTTT. This codes for CAFRTGNTGELFF.

The V gene is TRBV5-1, the J gene TRBJ1-1; D perhaps matches TRBD1 (6 bases). The CDR3 is 12 residues long. The V end lost 4 bases, the J end lost 6 bases, and 10 bases lay between the germline ends. Germline V gene lookup returns CDR1 SGHRS and CDR2 YFSETQ. The CDR3 protein is CASSPGHPEAFF. The CDR3 region has the DNA TGCGCCAGCAGCCCGGGACACCCTGAAGCTTTCTTT.

The V and J genes are TRBV3-1 and TRBJ2-2; D is perhaps TRBD2 (5 bases). Germline loops: CDR1 LGHDT, CDR2 YNNKEL (reference sequence). The CDR3 runs 16 residues. The germline V and J ends were trimmed by 5 bases and 2 bases, with 15 bases remaining between them. The CDR3 DNA reads as TGTGCCAGCAGCTCCCGAGGGCTGATCAACACCGGGGAGCTGTTTTTT. Its protein product is CASSSRGLINTGELFF.

In its sample, this clonotype was seen a few times. The V and J genes are TRBV4-2 and TRBJ1-5; 7 bases are a match to TRBD1. Germline CDR1 LGHNA, CDR2 YNFKEQ. This CDR3 spans 15 amino acids. V lost 4 bases and J lost 1; bases outside the gene matches: 4. The CDR3 coding sequence is TGTGCCAGCAGCCCCGGACAGGAGAGCAATCAGCCCCAGCATTTT. Its protein is CASSPGQESNQPQHF.

V and J are TRBV30 and TRBJ2-7; D possibly uses TRBD1 or TRBD2 (5 bases each). Germline V gene sequence: CDR1 GTSNPN, CDR2 SVGIG (reference sequence). V was shortened by 1 base and J by 4 bases, with 11 bases between the two germline ends. CDR3 length: 13 amino acids. The CDR3 bases are TGTGCCTGGAGTGAGAGGGGTTCGTACGAGCAGTACTTC. It specifies CAWSERGSYEQYF.

The CDR3 coding sequence is TGCGCCAGCAGCTTAACTAGTTCCCACTACAATGAGCAGTTCTTC. Its protein product is CASSLTSSHYNEQFF. The rearrangement links TRBV5-1 to TRBJ2-1; tentative D call: TRBD2 (5 bases). Trimming left V 2 bases short and J 3 bases short, with 12 bases between. The CDR3 length is 15 residues. The V gene's germline CDR1 is SGHRS and CDR2 YFSETQ.

Relative to its sample, this clonotype is medium-sized. V usage is TRBV24-1 and J usage is TRBJ2-3, with a possible D match to TRBD2 (6 bases). Trimming took off 0 bases at V and 2 bases at J, with 14 bases between the two ends. Germline V gene data show CDR1 as KGHDR and CDR2 as SFDVKD. The CDR3 sequence is 17 residues long. CDR3 DNA: TGTGCCACCAGTGATTTGCGTAGCGGAAGAACCACAGATACGCAGTATTTT. Amino acid sequence: CATSDLRSGRTTDTQYF.

This clonotype was counted only a few times. V and J are TRBV7-9 and TRBJ2-1; D unresolved. This CDR3 has 14 residues. Per germline, CDR1 SEHNR and CDR2 FQNEAQ (reference sequence). Trimming shortened V by 4 bases and J by 10 bases, and 17 bases separated the two germline ends. CDR3 sequence reads: CASSYFPRVGEQFF. The CDR3 nucleotides are TGTGCCAGCAGCTATTTTCCCCGGGTAGGGGAGCAGTTCTTC. The entire variable domain, with the rest obtained from reference TRBV7-9 and TRBJ2-1, is as follows: DTGVSQNPRHKITKRGQNVTFRCDPISEHNRLYWYRQTLGQGPEFLTYFQNEAQLEKSRLLSDRFSAERPKGSFSTLEIQRTEQGDSAMYLCASSYFPRVGEQFFGPGTRLTVL.

In this sample, this clonotype turned up a few times. The chain joins TRBV7-9 to TRBJ2-7; D is possibly TRBD1 (6 bases). The CDR3 is made up of 15 amino acids. The ends were cut back, 2 bases at V and 2 bases at J, with 13 bases in the middle. Germline V gives CDR1 SEHNR, CDR2 FQNEAQ (reference sequence). The CDR3 DNA is TGTGCCAGCAGCTTAAAGATCGGACAGCCCTACGAGCAGTACTTC. Residues: CASSLKIGQPYEQYF.

This clonotype turned up a few times. The chain joins TRBV19 to TRBJ2-2, with D perhaps matching TRBD2 (5 bases). Germline V gene sequence: CDR1 LNHDA, CDR2 SQIVND (reference sequence). V was shortened by 3 bases and J by 14 bases, with 10 bases between the two germline ends. The CDR3 totals 11 residues. CDR3 protein: CASSIKRVLFF. The CDR3 DNA follows: TGTGCCAGTAGTATCAAGAGGGTCCTGTTTTTT.

This chain uses TRBV12-3 or TRBV12-4 with TRBJ1-4; D call uncertain. Trimming left V 5 bases short and J 5 bases short, with 9 bases between. The CDR3 sequence is 13 residues long. In DNA, the CDR3 is TGTGCCAGCAGTCCGTTACCAAATGAAAAACTGTTTTTT. Residues: CASSPLPNEKLFF.

This clonotype came up a few times. The chain couples TRBV20-1 to TRBJ2-1, with 10 bases lining up with TRBD1. V gave up 3 bases and J gave up 3 bases; unmatched junction bases: 2. The CDR3 has 14 residues. Germline assignment: CDR1 DFQATT and CDR2 SNEGSKA (reference sequence). CDR3 loop: CSARTGGRYNEQFF. The CDR3 DNA reads as TGCAGTGCTAGGACAGGGGGCCGCTACAATGAGCAGTTCTTC.

This clonotype was seen a handful of times. The chain uses TRBV4-1 and TRBJ2-1; D gene uncertain. In germline, CDR1 is MGHRA, CDR2 YSYEKL. V lost 0 bases, J lost 0 bases, and 15 bases lay in between. This CDR3 is built from 18 residues. The CDR3 loop reads CASSQDLSARYSYNEQFF. CDR3 sequence (DNA): TGCGCCAGCAGCCAAGATCTTTCCGCCAGGTACTCCTACAATGAGCAGTTCTTC.

CDR3 in DNA: TGTGCCACCATCCCTAGCGGGAGACATACGAACACCGGGGAGCTGTTTTTT. Translated: CATIPSGRHTNTGELFF. This chain uses TRBV7-2 with TRBJ2-2; 10 nucleotides match TRBD2. The CDR3 loop spans 17 amino acids. Trimming at V came to 10 bases and at J to 0 bases, leaving 11 bases not matched to a gene. Per the germline V gene, CDR1 is SGHTA and CDR2 is FQGNSA.

The chain employs TRBV4-3 and TRBJ2-3; TRBD2 matches at 13 bases. Germline values: CDR1 LGHNA, CDR2 YSLEER. This CDR3 contains 16 residues. V was pared by 5 bases and J by 6 bases, with 8 bases of the junction left unmatched. For the CDR3, the DNA is TGCGCCAGCAGCTCCTGGACTAGCGGGAGTCCGGATACGCAGTATTTT. Protein sequence: CASSSWTSGSPDTQYF.

Only a few counts were recorded for this clonotype. The CDR3 loop is CAISEKVFGLAGGKYQETQYF. In nucleotides, the CDR3 is TGTGCCATCAGTGAAAAAGTATTCGGGCTAGCGGGGGGAAAGTACCAAGAGACCCAGTACTTC. This chain connects TRBV10-3 to TRBJ2-5, with 11 bases that match TRBD2. Trimming cost V 3 bases and J 0 bases; bases outside gene matches: 18. The CDR3 totals 21 residues. In germline, CDR1 is ENHRY, CDR2 SYGVKD.

The V and J genes are TRBV29-1 and TRBJ2-7, with D perhaps matching TRBD2 (6 bases). Germline-derived CDR1 and CDR2 are SQVTM and ANQGSEA. The CDR3 is 11 amino acids. CDR3 coding DNA: TGCACGGGGGAAGTCGCCTACGAGCAGTACTTC. It specifies CTGEVAYEQYF.

The chain recombines TRBV4-2 with TRBJ2-5, with D possibly being TRBD2 (6 bases). The CDR3 sequence is 16 residues long. CDR1 is LGHNA, CDR2 YNFKEQ, per germline. Trimming removed 5 bases at V and 1 base at J, with 17 bases between. The chain's CDR3 is CASSSNRGETQETQYF. The DNA of the CDR3 is TGTGCCAGCAGCTCAAACCGCGGGGAGACCCAAGAGACCCAGTACTTC.

This clonotype has just a few counts. The gene calls are TRBV24-1 and TRBJ2-1, with 7 positions matching TRBD1. This CDR3 contains 14 residues. The V and J ends lost 2 bases and 12 bases, in that order; junction bases with no gene match: 9. Germline CDR1 KGHDR, CDR2 SFDVKD. The DNA for the CDR3 is TGTGCCACCAGTGATTCCATTACAGGGGAGCTGCAGTTCTTC. Amino acid sequence: CATSDSITGELQFF.